The following is a TCR beta chain sequence with its context. Sequencing used immunoSEQ multiplex PCR; TCRdb keeps in-frame clones, though not all of them. The data contain a few hundred thousand clones, approximately 90% of them singletons. V dropped 2 bases and J dropped 9; count of bases not matched to a gene: 8. This CDR3 comprises 15 residues. The germline V gene encodes CDR1 KGHDR and CDR2 SFDVKD. The data originate from a study of blood T cell repertoires in COVID-19. Study summary: Both acute and convalescent COVID-19 samples were obtained from the United States, Italy and Spain.

This receptor was taken from a woman younger than 45 with COVID-19, enrolled during active disease. This chain connects TRBV24-1 to TRBJ2-1, with TRBD1 matching 8 bases. The sample comprised peripheral blood. CDR3 bases: TGTGCCACCAGTGATTCGGCCAGGGGGCGAGGTGAGCAGTTCTTC. Amino acid sequence: CATSDSARGRGEQFF.